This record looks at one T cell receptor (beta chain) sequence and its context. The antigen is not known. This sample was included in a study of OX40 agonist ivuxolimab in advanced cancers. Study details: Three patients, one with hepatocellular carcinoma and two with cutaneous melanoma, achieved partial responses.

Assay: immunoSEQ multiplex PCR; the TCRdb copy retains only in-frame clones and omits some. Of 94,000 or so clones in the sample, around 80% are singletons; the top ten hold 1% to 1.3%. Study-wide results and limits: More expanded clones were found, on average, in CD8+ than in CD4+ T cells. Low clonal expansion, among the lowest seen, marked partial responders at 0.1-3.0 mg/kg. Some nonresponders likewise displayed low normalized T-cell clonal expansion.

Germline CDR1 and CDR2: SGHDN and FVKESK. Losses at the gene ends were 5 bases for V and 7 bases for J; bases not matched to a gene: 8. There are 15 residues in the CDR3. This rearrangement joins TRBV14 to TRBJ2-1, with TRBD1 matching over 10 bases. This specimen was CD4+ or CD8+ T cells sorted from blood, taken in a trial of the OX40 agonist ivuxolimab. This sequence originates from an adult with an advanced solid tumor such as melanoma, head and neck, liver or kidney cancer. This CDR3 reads CASSTQPGQGNEQFF. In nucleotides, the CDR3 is TGTGCCAGCAGCACTCAACCGGGACAGGGGAATGAGCAGTTCTTC.